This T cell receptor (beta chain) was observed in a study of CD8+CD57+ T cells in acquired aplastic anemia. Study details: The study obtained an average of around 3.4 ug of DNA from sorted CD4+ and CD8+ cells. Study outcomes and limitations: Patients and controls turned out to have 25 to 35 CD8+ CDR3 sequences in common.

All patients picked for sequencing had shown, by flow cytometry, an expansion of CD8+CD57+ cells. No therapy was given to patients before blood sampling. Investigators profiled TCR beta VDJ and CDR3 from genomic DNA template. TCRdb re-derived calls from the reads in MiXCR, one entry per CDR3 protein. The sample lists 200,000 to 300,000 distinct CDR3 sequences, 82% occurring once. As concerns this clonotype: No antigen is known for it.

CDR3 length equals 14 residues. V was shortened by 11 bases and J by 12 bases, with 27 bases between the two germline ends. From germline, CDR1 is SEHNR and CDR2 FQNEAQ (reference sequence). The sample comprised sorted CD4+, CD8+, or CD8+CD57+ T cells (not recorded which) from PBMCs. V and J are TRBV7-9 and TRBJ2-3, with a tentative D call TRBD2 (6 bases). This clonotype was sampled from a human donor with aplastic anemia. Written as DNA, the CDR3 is TGTGCCTACGGGGTAGCGGCGTACCAAGAGACCCAGTATTTT. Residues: CAYGVAAYQETQYF.